Listed below are T cell receptor beta chains from one sample, sequenced in a study of cytomegalovirus exposure and HLA in healthy donors. Profiled with immunoSEQ multiplex PCR; TCRdb holds only in-frame clones, not every one. The sample yields about 130,000 clones, around three quarters seen once. The source material was PBMCs. The receptors were sampled from a female donor in good health and CMV-seronegative. CDR3s include the opening cysteine and the closing phenylalanine or tryptophan. A D gene is named only where the DNA matches it firmly. A row's size may be missing; if present it is once, few, many or a size class.

d_call,j_call,clone_size,v_call,cdr3_nt,cdr3_aa
-,TRBJ1-2,few,TRBV4-1,TGCGCCAGCAGCCGAGGACCCGGAGGTACCTATGGCTACACCTTC,CASSRGPGGTYGYTF
-,TRBJ1-4,once,TRBV5-1,TGCGCCAGCAGCCTCTTTACGCCTTTGGCCGAAAAACTGTTTTTT,CASSLFTPLAEKLFF
-,TRBJ1-2,-,TRBV11-2,TGTGCCAGCACCTCCCCTAGGCGGAACTATGGCTACACCTTC,CASTSPRRNYGYTF
-,TRBJ2-7,-,TRBV5-1,TGCGCCAGCAGCCCCATCTCGGCCTACGAGCAGTACTTC,CASSPISAYEQYF
-,TRBJ1-4,-,TRBV7-9,TGTGCCAGCAGCTTAGCGGGTCGGGCTAATGAAAAACTGTTTTTT,CASSLAGRANEKLFF
TRBD1,TRBJ1-2,-,TRBV19,TGTGCCAGTAGTAAAAAGACAGGGAAAGATGGCTACACCTTC,CASSKKTGKDGYTF
TRBD2,TRBJ2-4,-,TRBV7-8,TGTGCCAGCAGCTTAGTCAGCGGGAGGAACAGTCAGTACTTC,CASSLVSGRNSQYF
-,TRBJ2-7,few,TRBV28,TGTGCCAGTACAAAGGGGGGGGAGGCCTACGAGCAGTACTTC,CASTKGGEAYEQYF
TRBD1,TRBJ2-7,few,TRBV19,TGTGCCAGTAGTGCGGGACAGGCCGCTCAAGAGCAGTACTTC,CASSAGQAAQEQYF
TRBD1,TRBJ1-5,-,TRBV2,TGTGCCAGCAGTGGGACAGGGACTCAGCCCCAGCATTTT,CASSGTGTQPQHF
-,TRBJ2-1,-,TRBV6-6,TGTGCCAGCAGTCGGACTTCATACAATGAGCAGTTCTTC,CASSRTSYNEQFF
-,TRBJ2-7,once,TRBV7-8,TGTGCCAGCAGCCCGTCCCGTTTCGCGGGGACAGACTACGAGCAGTACTTC,CASSPSRFAGTDYEQYF
TRBD2,TRBJ2-1,-,TRBV5-1,TGCGCCAGCAGCTTCGTTAGCGGGAAGACCTACAATGAGCAGTTCTTC,CASSFVSGKTYNEQFF
-,TRBJ1-2,once,TRBV5-5,TGTGCCAGCAGCGCCCCGTTATCCCTCGGGGGCTACACCTTC,CASSAPLSLGGYTF
TRBD1,TRBJ1-5,-,TRBV4-1,TGCGCCAGCAGCCAAACCGGACAGGGCTTTTTCAATCAGCCCCAGCATTTT,CASSQTGQGFFNQPQHF
-,TRBJ2-1,-,TRBV28,TGTGCCAGCACCCTAGGAGGGGGGGTTGTCTACAATGAGCAGTTCTTC,CASTLGGGVVYNEQFF
TRBD1,TRBJ1-3,-,TRBV6-5,TGTGCCAGCAGTCGGAGCGTGGGACAGGGAAACACCATATATTTT,CASSRSVGQGNTIYF
-,TRBJ2-3,-,TRBV7-9,TGTGCCAGCAGCCTAAGTCTAGCGTTGAGCACAGATACGCAGTATTTT,CASSLSLALSTDTQYF
TRBD1,TRBJ1-2,-,TRBV7-2,TGTGCCAGCAGCGCCGACAGGGGGAATAACTATGGCTACACCTTC,CASSADRGNNYGYTF
TRBD1,TRBJ1-4,-,TRBV6-6,TGTGCCAGCAGTCGTTTTTCGGGACAGACTAATGAAAAACTGTTTTTT,CASSRFSGQTNEKLFF